This T cell receptor (beta chain) comes out of a study of shared clonotypes between healthy human individuals (TCRdb year 2020). Study-wide context: The cohort included a few men and two women between 18 and 49 years of age. To increase sequencing depth and limit assay-specific biases, TCR repertoire library preparation and sequencing were carried out by different laboratories using diverse techniques. For each donor, CD4 naive and CD4 memory were each run on three plates, CD8 naive on two plates, and CD8 memory on one plate. Leukapheresis yielded between about 0.85 and 10 billion PBMCs per donor. To estimate repertoire size and how much clonotype sharing occurs between individuals, the study deeply sequenced the blood TCR repertoires of a handful of healthy adults.

CD8 naive samples were CD45RO-negative cells positively selected for CCR7, giving a CD45RA+CCR7+ population that excluded TemRA cells. The donors were healthy, HIV-negative adults with no recently reported acute infections or vaccinations. All donors were Caucasian adults living in Nashville, Tennessee, USA. After blood collection by leukapheresis, PBMCs were isolated using Ficoll-Histopaque density gradient centrifugation and then cryopreserved in the vapor phase of liquid nitrogen. Purity and quantity of every magnetically sorted T cell population were checked by analytical flow cytometry. Each sorted fraction had its genomic DNA isolated and then quantified by UV absorbance on a Nanodrop 2000c. A note on this clone: Its specific antigen is unknown. No base-level quality is on record; no much larger clone is a single base apart.

Broader findings and caveats from the paper: The genetic and exposure-history diversity represented was limited by the small number of donors. Compared with non-shared clonotypes, clonotypes shared by all four sorted-subset donors had higher generation probabilities. Only blood was sampled, and tissue TCR repertoires likely differ from those in blood. Naive subsets generally had larger estimated clonotype richness than memory subsets did. Incomplete sequencing was indicated by rarefaction of sorted-subset datasets, despite the large sequencing depth. When several donors were compared, the shared fraction of clonotypes was about 5.2% for naive CD4, around 4% for naive CD8, 2.3% for memory CD4, and 0.35% to 0.4% for memory CD8. Pairwise subsampling indicated that sequencing depth was expected to affect the degree of clonotype sharing among donors.

V and J are trimmed by 0 bases and 6 bases, and the gene matches miss 8 bases of the junction. From the germline V gene, CDR1 is SGHRS and CDR2 is YFSETQ. Reading from cysteine to phenylalanine, the CDR3 counts 16 amino acids. Just CDR3 DNA is preserved here, 48 bases in frame from base 1. Using the deep immunoSEQ assay, TCR CDR3 regions were amplified from genomic DNA by multiplex PCR. For each cell subset, the extracted genomic DNA was distributed evenly across all wells of several immunoSEQ 96-well plates, and each plate served as one replicate. For sorted subsets, each replicate PCR was loaded with approximately 200 ng genomic DNA, equivalent to about 30,000 T cell genomes. Purified libraries were quantified with a Qubit 3.0 fluorometer, sized on a Bioanalyzer 2100, and re-quantified with the KAPA Library Quantification kit. Every immunoSEQ 96-well plate was sequenced on a dedicated single-read 150-cycle Illumina NextSeq 550 flow cell. The study's own analysis went as follows. Because the immunoSEQ output held only junctional sequences and lacked quality scores, the filtering could not match the filtering applied to full-length reads. To assign V/J genes and CDR3, sequences were annotated using PyIR, a Python wrapper for IgBLAST v1.9, with IMGT germline references. Reads were removed for weak V/J assignments (E-value above 1e-6), missing CDR3, stop codons, out-of-frame junctions, or ambiguous translated residues. V3J clonotypes were defined as sequences sharing an identical inferred V gene, J gene, and CDR3 amino acid sequence. Percentage overlap between repertoires was computed as shared unique clonotypes divided by the size of the smaller repertoire. Three approaches were used to assess repertoire richness: RTK rarefaction, the Chao1 estimator, and Recon v2.1 estimates of unobserved clonotypes. OLGA was used to compute generation probabilities for all TCRbeta clonotypes that the gDNA method yielded from a few donors. In its TCRdb copy, this immuneACCESS table keeps in-frame sequences only and misses some clones. Where compared with another copy, unresolved V genes explain less than half of these, and the others have no known cause. The DNA was the basis for D and trimming; V, J and clone size are from that table. For this sample there are 1.5 million to 2.5 million clones; 85% to 95% appear just once. The ten largest account for under 1.5% of the sample.

Sequenced: naive CD8+ T cells sorted from blood. This specimen's cell subset or site label, interpreted: CD45RA+CCR7+. In this chain, TRBV5-1 is recombined with TRBJ2-7; TRBD1 matches 11 bases in the middle. The TCR comes from a man between 18 and 29 years old in good health. The CDR3 region: CASSLGPGQGVSEQYF. The sequenced DNA is TGCGCCAGCAGCTTGGGTCCGGGACAGGGGGTTTCCGAGCAGTACTTC.